The next 29 T cell receptor beta chains were all read from a single sample in a study of STAT3 mutations in large granular lymphocyte leukemia. No cognate antigen is known for these TCRs. Profiling relied on immunoSEQ multiplex PCR, and the TCRdb table lists in-frame clones only, not all of them. The sample records approximately 31,000 clones, approximately 86% being singletons. Points from the study as a whole: At least one immunodominant TCR beta clonotype appeared in every T-cell large granular lymphocyte leukemia patient.

The sample was peripheral blood mononuclear cells. The receptors originated from a man aged 60 to 69 with T-cell large granular lymphocyte leukemia. Some clones in this sample may be carry-over from other donors' samples.

V is TRBV30 and J is TRBJ2-7, with TRBD2 identical over 8 bases. V was clipped by 0 bases and J by 2 bases; unmatched bases: 6. The CDR3 has 15 residues. Germline loops: CDR1 GTSNPN, CDR2 SVGIG (reference sequence). The CDR3 DNA reads as TGTGCCTGGAGTGTAGGGCTAGCGGGTCCCTACGAGCAGTACTTC. Protein sequence: CAWSVGLAGPYEQYF.

For the CDR3, the DNA is TGTGCCAGCAGCTTAGAGGGCACCCTCTTGGAGACCCAGTACTTC. Translated, it gives CASSLEGTLLETQYF. The genes are TRBV7-2 and TRBJ2-5; D remains unclear. This CDR3 is built from 15 residues. Germline V gives CDR1 SGHTA, CDR2 FQGNSA. Deletions cut 1 base from V and 5 bases from J, with 14 bases between.

The chain carries TRBV18 and TRBJ2-3, with 10 bases matching TRBD2. Germline values: CDR1 KGHSH, CDR2 LQKENI. This CDR3 is 16 amino acids long. V lost 5 bases to trimming and J lost 4 bases; unmatched junction nucleotides: 9. CDR3: CASSASSGSYADTQYF. The CDR3 DNA sequence: TGTGCCAGCTCAGCCTCTAGCGGGAGTTACGCAGATACGCAGTATTTT.

The rearrangement links TRBV5-4 to TRBJ1-1; 10 bases line up with TRBD1. Germline CDR1 SGHNT, CDR2 YYREEE (reference sequence). This CDR3 spans 16 amino acids. V gave up 4 bases and J gave up 1 base; unmatched junction bases: 7. CDR3 sequence reads: CASSHDRGLRNTEAFF. CDR3 in DNA: TGTGCCAGCAGCCACGACAGGGGGCTGAGGAACACTGAAGCTTTCTTT.

The rearrangement links TRBV5-4 to TRBJ1-4; D unclear. The CDR3 totals 15 residues. CDR1 and CDR2 from the germline V gene are SGHNT and YYREEE (reference sequence). Trimming left V 2 bases short and J 0 bases short, with 8 bases between. CDR3 region: CASSLSRTTNEKLFF. The CDR3 DNA is TGTGCCAGCAGCTTAAGTAGAACAACTAATGAAAAACTGTTTTTT.

This sequence joins TRBV2 and TRBJ1-1; D is uncertain. The CDR3 is 15 amino acids. The germline V and J ends were trimmed by 5 bases and 2 bases, with 15 bases remaining between them. Germline CDR1 and CDR2: SNHLY and FYNNEI. In nucleotides, the CDR3 is TGTGCCAGCAGTTCGATCGGCGGAGATAACACTGAAGCTTTCTTT. Its protein product is CASSSIGGDNTEAFF.

V gene TRBV2 combines with J gene TRBJ2-2; TRBD2 agrees at 8 bases. This CDR3 has 14 amino acids. V gave up 9 bases and J gave up 6 bases; unmatched junction bases: 9. The germline CDR1 and CDR2 sequences are SNHLY and FYNNEI. CDR3 in DNA: TGTGCCAGAAGACATCGGACTAGCCCCGGGGAGCTGTTTTTT. Its translation is CARRHRTSPGELFF.

V and J are TRBV5-1 and TRBJ1-1, with D unresolved. V lost 5 bases and J lost 2, with 13 bases in between. CDR3 size: 14 residues. CDR1 is SGHRS, CDR2 YFSETQ, per germline. The CDR3 spells CASSFNPGNTEAFF. The CDR3, as DNA: TGCGCCAGCAGTTTCAACCCGGGTAACACTGAAGCTTTCTTT.

The rearrangement joins TRBV5-4 to TRBJ1-1, with D perhaps matching TRBD1 (6 bases). The germline V and J ends were trimmed by 3 bases and 4 bases, with 10 bases remaining between them. The CDR3 has 13 residues. Looked up from germline, CDR1 is SGHNT and CDR2 is YYREEE (reference sequence). In DNA, the CDR3 is TGTGCCAGCAGCTCTACAGGGATCACTGAAGCTTTCTTT. Translating it yields CASSSTGITEAFF.

The chain joins TRBV29-1 to TRBJ2-7, with a possible D match to TRBD1 (5 bases). CDR1 is SQVTM and CDR2 is ANQGSEA in the germline V gene. With 6 bases removed from V and 0 bases from J, the gap between germline ends came to 12 bases. The CDR3 spans 13 residues. CDR3 nucleotide sequence: TGCAGCGTGACAGTCCGAAACTCCTACGAGCAGTACTTC. This sequence encodes CSVTVRNSYEQYF.

As regards this clone: The sample contains more than one DNA sequence encoding this CDR3. The chain recombines TRBV6-1 with TRBJ1-5; a possible D gene is TRBD1 (5 bases). The CDR3 runs to 17 residues. Between the trimmed V and J ends, which lost 1 base and 0 bases, there was a span of 13 bases. Germline CDR1 reads MNHNS; CDR2 reads SASEGT. The CDR3 sequence: CASSEGRRDYSNQPQHF. The DNA of the CDR3 is TGTGCCAGCAGTGAAGGACGGAGGGACTATAGCAATCAGCCCCAGCATTTT.

The chain combines TRBV7-9 with TRBJ1-2; possibly TRBD1 for D (6 bases). Looked up from germline, CDR1 is SEHNR and CDR2 is FQNEAQ (reference sequence). V shed 3 bases and J shed 6 bases, with 11 bases lying between them. This CDR3 contains 13 residues. CDR3 coding DNA: TGTGCCAGCAGCTTTGGCAGGGGAGATGGCTACACCTTC. Protein product: CASSFGRGDGYTF.

This chain links TRBV4-2 with TRBJ1-2; no clear D gene. V lost 0 bases to trimming and J lost 2 bases, with 10 bases between them. The CDR3 runs to 15 residues. Germline V gene data show CDR1 as LGHNA and CDR2 as YNFKEQ. The chain's CDR3 is CASSQDVQPNYGYTF. The CDR3 bases are TGTGCCAGCAGCCAAGATGTACAACCAAACTATGGCTACACCTTC.

The V gene is TRBV30, the J gene TRBJ1-6; 8 bases match TRBD1. The junction had 7 bases not matched to a gene; V was cut back by 0 bases and J by 9 bases. The CDR3 covers 15 residues. CDR1 is GTSNPN, CDR2 SVGIG, per germline (reference sequence). This CDR3 reads CAWSVRGTGVSPLHF. The CDR3 bases are TGTGCCTGGAGTGTCCGTGGGACAGGAGTTTCACCCCTCCACTTT.

The chain uses TRBV5-1 and TRBJ1-1; 7 bases agree with TRBD1. CDR1 is SGHRS and CDR2 is YFSETQ in the germline V gene. This CDR3 contains 15 residues. With V trimmed by 3 bases and J by 7 bases, 12 bases remained unmatched. The CDR3 protein is CASSWILTGPGEAFF. CDR3 sequence (DNA): TGCGCCAGCAGCTGGATTTTGACAGGGCCCGGTGAAGCTTTCTTT.

CDR3 sequence: CASSPLDRGGYEQYF. CDR3 DNA: TGCGCCAGCAGCCCCTTAGACAGGGGGGGCTACGAGCAGTACTTC. This sequence joins TRBV4-1 and TRBJ2-7, with 9 bases identical to TRBD1. Per the germline V gene, CDR1 is MGHRA and CDR2 is YSYEKL. The CDR3 length is 15 residues. With V trimmed by 4 bases and J by 3 bases, 7 bases remained unmatched.

The chain recombines TRBV13 with TRBJ2-3; D gene unclear. The germline V gene encodes CDR1 PRHDT and CDR2 FYEKMQ (reference sequence). This CDR3 spans 12 amino acids. V was pared by 3 bases and J by 1 base, with 2 bases between. As DNA, the CDR3 is TGTGCCAGCAGCTTGGGCACAGATACGCAGTATTTT. It is translated as CASSLGTDTQYF.

V usage is TRBV2 and J usage is TRBJ2-1; 13 positions agree with TRBD2. This CDR3 is 16 amino acids long. In germline, CDR1 is SNHLY, CDR2 FYNNEI. With V trimmed by 5 bases and J by 5 bases, 6 bases remained unmatched. CDR3 loop: CASSKTSGRANNEQFF. The CDR3 nucleotides are TGTGCCAGCAGTAAAACTAGCGGGAGGGCCAACAATGAGCAGTTCTTC.

The rearrangement joins TRBV5-5 to TRBJ1-6; D gene uncertain. CDR1 and CDR2 from the germline V gene are SGHKS and YYEKEE (reference sequence). The CDR3 has 14 residues. Trimming removed 2 bases at V and 6 bases at J, with 9 bases between. CDR3 bases: TGTGCCAGCAGCTTAGGTACAGCTAATTCACCCCTCCACTTT. Its protein is CASSLGTANSPLHF.

The chain uses TRBV5-1 and TRBJ2-7; 8 bases match TRBD2. The CDR3 is 15 amino acids. The ends lost 4 bases at V and 3 bases at J; junction bases unmatched: 9. Germline V gene data show CDR1 as SGHRS and CDR2 as YFSETQ. The CDR3 DNA reads as TGCGCCAGCAGCGAGGCCGGGACTAGGAGCTACGAGCAGTACTTC. Translating gives CASSEAGTRSYEQYF.

In its sample, this clone was seen a few times. The V and J genes are TRBV5-1 and TRBJ1-3, with 8 bases fitting TRBD1. With V trimmed by 4 bases and J by 0 bases, 6 bases remained unmatched. Looked up from germline, CDR1 is SGHRS and CDR2 is YFSETQ. The CDR3 extends over 16 amino acids. CDR3 bases: TGCGCCAGCAGCGTGGGACAGGCAACCTCTGGAAACACCATATATTTT. The encoded protein is CASSVGQATSGNTIYF.

V gene TRBV29-1 combines with J gene TRBJ2-1, with 7 bases identical to TRBD1. V trimming: 3 bases; J trimming: 8 bases; junction bases outside the gene matches: 4. CDR1 and CDR2 (germline): SQVTM, ANQGSEA. The CDR3 spans 12 residues. Here the CDR3 reads CSVDNRGDEQFF. As DNA, the CDR3 is TGCAGCGTTGATAACAGGGGTGATGAGCAGTTCTTC.

The V and J genes are TRBV9 and TRBJ2-1, with D possibly being TRBD2 (6 bases). Germline loops: CDR1 SGDLS, CDR2 YYNGEE. Trimming cost V 2 bases and J 4 bases, with 19 bases left between them. The CDR3 spans 17 residues. The CDR3 bases are TGTGCCAGCAGCGTGGGGGAGACTAGTAATCAGTACAATGAGCAGTTCTTC. Translated: CASSVGETSNQYNEQFF.

The chain carries TRBV5-1 and TRBJ1-1; 10 bases align to TRBD1. V was clipped by 5 bases and J by 1 base; unmatched bases: 2. The CDR3 contains 14 residues. Germline CDR1 reads SGHRS; CDR2 reads YFSETQ. DNA of the CDR3: TGCGCCAGCAGTAGGGACAGGGGGAACACTGAAGCTTTCTTT. Its protein is CASSRDRGNTEAFF.

Concerning this clone itself: One junction end disagrees with the germline gene, perhaps due to a read error. V is TRBV6-1 and J is TRBJ2-1, with D maybe TRBD2 (5 bases). In germline, CDR1 is MNHNS, CDR2 SASEGT. The CDR3 runs 12 residues. CDR3 sequence reads: CASTYLRDIQIF. Written as DNA, the CDR3 is TGTGCCAGCACTTACCTCCGGGATATCCAAATCTTC.

This chain joins TRBV5-4 and TRBJ2-1; 9 nucleotides agree with TRBD1. CDR1 and CDR2 from the germline V gene are SGHNT and YYREEE (reference sequence). The CDR3 has 15 amino acids. J lost 1 base, V lost 4 bases, and 3 bases had no gene match. The CDR3 DNA is TGTGCCAGCAGCGAGGGACAGGGATCCTACAATGAGCAGTTCTTC. It yields the protein CASSEGQGSYNEQFF.

The rearrangement links TRBV5-4 to TRBJ2-1, with D possibly being TRBD2 (6 bases). This CDR3 contains 17 residues. Trimming took 2 bases from V and 0 from J, leaving 15 bases between them. Germline V lookup: CDR1 SGHNT, CDR2 YYREEE (reference sequence). CDR3: CASSLPLAPGSYNEQFF. The CDR3 DNA sequence: TGTGCCAGCAGCTTACCCCTAGCGCCCGGCTCCTACAATGAGCAGTTCTTC.

The chain recombines TRBV10-1 with TRBJ1-2; D uncertain. The germline V gene has CDR1 WNHNN and CDR2 SYGVQD (reference sequence). This CDR3 has 13 residues. The V end was cut by 6 bases, the J end by 0 bases, with 8 bases between. The CDR3 DNA reads TGCGCCAGCAGCTGCAGGCCTAACTATGGCTACACCTTC. Translated: CASSCRPNYGYTF.

The V call is TRBV28, the J call TRBJ1-6; D remains unclear. V lost 6 bases and J 9 bases, leaving 12 bases between the germline ends. CDR1 and CDR2 (germline): MDHEN, SYDVKM. The length of the CDR3 is 13 residues. DNA of the CDR3: TGTGCCAGCAGCATATTAGGCTCTTCACCCCTCCACTTT. The encoded protein is CASSILGSSPLHF.